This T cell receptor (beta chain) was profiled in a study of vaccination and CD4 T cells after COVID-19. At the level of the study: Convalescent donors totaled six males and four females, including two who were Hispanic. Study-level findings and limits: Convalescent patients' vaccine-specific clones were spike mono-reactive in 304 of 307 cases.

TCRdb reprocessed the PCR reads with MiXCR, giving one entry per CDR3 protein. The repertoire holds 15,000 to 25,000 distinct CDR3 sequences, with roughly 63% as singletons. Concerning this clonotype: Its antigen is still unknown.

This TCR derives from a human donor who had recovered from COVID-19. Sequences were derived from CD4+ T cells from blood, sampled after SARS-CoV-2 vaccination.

This CDR3 reads CASKGRANQPQHF. The CDR3 DNA is TGTGCCAGCAAGGGCAGGGCTAATCAGCCCCAGCATTTT. This chain links TRBV12-3 or TRBV12-4 with TRBJ1-5; perhaps TRBD1 as D (5 bases). V lost 7 bases to trimming and J lost 4 bases, with 11 bases between them. The CDR3 extends over 13 amino acids.